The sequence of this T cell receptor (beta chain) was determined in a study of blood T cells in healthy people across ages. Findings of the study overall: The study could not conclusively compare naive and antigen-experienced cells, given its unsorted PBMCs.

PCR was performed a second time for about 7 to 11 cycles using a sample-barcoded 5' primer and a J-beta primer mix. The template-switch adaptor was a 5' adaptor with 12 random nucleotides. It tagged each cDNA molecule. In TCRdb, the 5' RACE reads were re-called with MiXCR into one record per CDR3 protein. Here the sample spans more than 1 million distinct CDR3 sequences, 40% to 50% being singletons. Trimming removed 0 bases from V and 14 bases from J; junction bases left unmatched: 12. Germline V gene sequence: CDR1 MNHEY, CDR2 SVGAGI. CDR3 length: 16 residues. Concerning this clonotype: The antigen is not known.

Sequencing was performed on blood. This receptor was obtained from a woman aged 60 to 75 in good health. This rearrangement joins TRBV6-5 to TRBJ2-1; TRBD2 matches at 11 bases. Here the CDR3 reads CASSYSRGLAGGLKFF. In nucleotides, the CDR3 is TGTGCCAGCAGTTACTCCCGCGGATTAGCGGGAGGGCTGAAGTTCTTC.